The present entry profiles one T cell receptor beta chain with its context. Its antigen is still unknown. Germline CDR1 and CDR2: MNHEY and SVGAGI. V lost 6 bases to trimming and J lost 1 base, with 12 bases between them. The CDR3 spans 14 residues. This sample stems from a study of T cells after yellow fever vaccination. TCRdb re-called the 5' RACE reads through MiXCR, storing one row per CDR3 protein. The table records 300,000 to 400,000 distinct CDR3 sequences, around 13% of them present only once. Broader study findings: A weaker but faster secondary response was observed, peaking on day 5 versus 15. Post-booster repertoires contained most primary-vaccination clones again (around 96% CD4, 85% to 90% CD8).

The sequenced sample was CD4+ T cells sorted from PBMCs, obtained 15 days after the yellow fever booster vaccination. The chain uses TRBV6-5 and TRBJ1-1; a possible D gene is TRBD1 (6 bases). This sequence was found in a man between 18 and 29 years old who received the YFV17D yellow fever vaccine. The CDR3 here is CASRWTVANTEAFF. For the CDR3, the DNA is TGTGCCAGCAGGTGGACAGTTGCGAACACTGAAGCTTTCTTT.